This record covers a single T cell receptor beta chain. The Seattle site enrolled patients during active infection and followed them longitudinally. Original processing notes: Counts of nucleated cells, estimated from reference gene primer amplification, were obtained. Sequencing was performed with immunoSEQ multiplex PCR; in TCRdb, only in-frame clones are kept and a portion is missing. D and trimming come from the DNA, and the V and J calls and clone size come from that table. Of approximately 200,000 clones listed, 84% are singletons. The entry originates in a study of blood T cell repertoires in COVID-19. Across the whole study: Donors in the United States, Italy and Spain gave samples during acute or convalescent COVID-19. Nucleic acid was either cDNA or gDNA, and it came from T cells, B-cell-depleted T cells, or PBMCs.

CDR3 length: 13 residues. The V segment lost 2 bases and the J segment 8 bases; nucleotides outside the gene matches: 5. The germline V gene encodes CDR1 ENHRY and CDR2 SYGVKD. Sequencing was done on a sample of peripheral blood. The chain recombines TRBV10-3 with TRBJ1-2, with TRBD1 matching over 7 bases. The sequence derives from a woman older than 75 with COVID-19, enrolled during active disease. The CDR3 DNA is TGTGCCATCAGTGAGGAGGGGGCGAGGGGCTACACCTTC. Its translation is CAISEEGARGYTF.